The 24 T cell receptor beta chains below were found in one sample sequenced in a study of blood T cell repertoires in COVID-19. Sequencing used immunoSEQ multiplex PCR; TCRdb keeps in-frame clones, though not all of them. This sample has approximately 200,000 clones, with 86% found just once. Source material: PBMCs or T cells enriched from blood (not recorded which). These receptors were taken from a woman under 40 who had recovered from COVID-19.

The CDR3 spells CASSQLGTRQPDTQYF. The CDR3, as DNA: TGCGCCAGCAGCCAACTCGGGACTAGGCAACCGGATACGCAGTATTTT. This chain uses TRBV4-1 with TRBJ2-3; 8 bases match TRBD2. In germline, CDR1 is MGHRA, CDR2 YSYEKL. The CDR3 runs to 16 residues. The ends lost 2 bases at V and 6 bases at J; junction bases unmatched: 10.

The chain carries TRBV4-1 and TRBJ1-1, with 10 bases that match TRBD1. CDR1 and CDR2 from the germline V gene are MGHRA and YSYEKL. Germline trimming cut 1 base from V and 6 bases from J; bases unmatched to any gene: 8. The CDR3 spans 16 residues. The CDR3 loop is CASSQGGQGNLPEAFF. CDR3 DNA sequence: TGCGCCAGCAGCCAAGGGGGACAGGGGAATCTTCCTGAAGCTTTCTTT.

The chain links TRBV14 to TRBJ2-7; D not certain. V was shortened by 4 bases and J by 2 bases, with 3 bases between the two germline ends. CDR1 and CDR2 (germline): SGHDN, FVKESK. This CDR3 comprises 11 residues. CDR3 in amino acids: CASSRAYEQYF. CDR3 nucleotide sequence: TGTGCCAGCAGCCGAGCCTACGAGCAGTACTTC.

The chain has TRBV19 and TRBJ1-1; D gene unclear. The germline V gene encodes CDR1 LNHDA and CDR2 SQIVND (reference sequence). V gave up 3 bases and J gave up 7 bases, with 6 bases separating them. This CDR3 is 11 amino acids long. The CDR3 sequence is CASSIYGEAFF. Written as DNA, the CDR3 is TGTGCCAGTAGTATCTACGGTGAAGCTTTCTTT.

The sample holds one count of this clone. The chain is built from TRBV24-1 and TRBJ2-5; tentative D call: TRBD1 (6 bases). The V end lost 1 base, the J end lost 7 bases, and 15 bases lay between the germline ends. Germline CDR1 and CDR2: KGHDR and SFDVKD. This CDR3 comprises 15 residues. The CDR3 region is CATSDFTGSPGTQYF. The CDR3, as DNA: TGTGCCACCAGTGATTTTACAGGGAGTCCAGGGACCCAGTACTTC.

The chain joins TRBV28 to TRBJ1-1; 7 bases agree with TRBD1. Looked up from germline, CDR1 is MDHEN and CDR2 is SYDVKM. This CDR3 contains 16 residues. V shed 2 bases and J 0 bases; nucleotides not matched to a gene: 6. The DNA of the CDR3 is TGTGCCAGCAGTTTACCACCAGGGGGGATGAACACTGAAGCTTTCTTT. Amino acid sequence: CASSLPPGGMNTEAFF.

The table lists this clone with a few counts. V and J are TRBV5-6 and TRBJ2-7, with D tentatively TRBD2 (6 bases). Germline assignment: CDR1 SGHDT and CDR2 YYEEEE. The CDR3 is 17 amino acids. V shed 4 bases and J shed 5 bases, with 25 bases lying between them. The CDR3 sequence is CASSLERSRVAVHEQYF. The CDR3 DNA reads as TGTGCCAGCAGCCTCGAGAGAAGCCGGGTAGCGGTCCACGAGCAGTACTTC.

The sample holds one count of this clone. This rearrangement joins TRBV5-1 to TRBJ2-5, with a tentative D call TRBD1 (6 bases). Trimming took 4 bases from V and 2 from J, leaving 12 bases between them. Germline CDR1 SGHRS, CDR2 YFSETQ. The CDR3 length is 14 residues. CDR3 region: CASSKGTFQETQYF. The DNA of the CDR3 is TGCGCCAGCAGCAAAGGGACATTTCAAGAGACCCAGTACTTC.

The chain joins TRBV28 to TRBJ2-2, with TRBD1 matching 7 bases. The CDR3 is 14 residues long. V was pared by 6 bases and J by 3 bases, with 4 bases of the junction left unmatched. Per germline, CDR1 MDHEN and CDR2 SYDVKM. Written as DNA, the CDR3 is TGTGCCAGCAGACGACAGGGTTACACCGGGGAGCTGTTTTTT. Translating it yields CASRRQGYTGELFF.

This clone came up once. J is TRBJ2-7 and V is TRBV2; 8 bases agree with TRBD1. Losses at the gene ends were 6 bases for V and 0 bases for J; bases not matched to a gene: 7. This CDR3 contains 15 residues. Germline assignment: CDR1 SNHLY and CDR2 FYNNEI. The CDR3 region is CASRGQGPSSYEQYF. The DNA of the CDR3 is TGTGCCAGCAGAGGACAGGGCCCGAGCTCCTACGAGCAGTACTTC.

Here the CDR3 reads CASTVTSGFNEKLFF. Written as DNA, the CDR3 is TGTGCCAGCACTGTAACGAGCGGGTTTAATGAAAAACTGTTTTTT. J is TRBJ1-4 and V is TRBV6-5; D not certain. Germline CDR1 and CDR2: MNHEY and SVGAGI. The CDR3 is 15 residues long. V was clipped by 7 bases and J by 4 bases, with 16 bases between them.

The chain links TRBV4-1 to TRBJ2-1; D perhaps matches TRBD2 (6 bases). Trimming pared 5 bases from V and 9 bases from J, leaving 14 bases between. Germline assignment: CDR1 MGHRA and CDR2 YSYEKL. This CDR3 has 13 residues. The CDR3 region is CASSFTAGTEQFF. DNA of the CDR3: TGCGCCAGCAGCTTTACTGCGGGGACTGAGCAGTTCTTC.

The chain couples TRBV28 to TRBJ2-7; the D gene is possibly TRBD2 (6 bases). This CDR3 has 14 amino acids. From germline, CDR1 is MDHEN and CDR2 SYDVKM. V gave up 5 bases and J gave up 1 base, with 12 bases separating them. The CDR3 region has the DNA TGTGCCAGCAGTCAGAGCGGGTCTTCCTACGAGCAGTACTTC. Translation gives CASSQSGSSYEQYF.

The chain has TRBV5-5 and TRBJ1-6, with 7 bases matching TRBD1. In germline, CDR1 is SGHKS, CDR2 YYEKEE (reference sequence). J gave up 6 bases and V 4 bases, and 7 bases lay outside the gene matches. This CDR3 region has 15 residues. CDR3 sequence: CASSRWDRPNSPLHF. In DNA form, the CDR3 reads TGTGCCAGCAGCAGATGGGACAGACCTAATTCACCCCTCCACTTT.

This chain uses TRBV28 with TRBJ1-5; 7 bases align to TRBD1. CDR1 and CDR2 (germline): MDHEN, SYDVKM. V trimming: 4 bases; J trimming: 3 bases; junction bases outside the gene matches: 9. The CDR3 has 16 residues. The CDR3 region is CASSSPGTAANQPQHF. CDR3 nucleotides: TGTGCCAGCAGTTCACCCGGGACAGCCGCCAATCAGCCCCAGCATTTT.

The V call is TRBV18, the J call TRBJ2-2; 11 positions match TRBD1. The CDR3 runs to 20 residues. Losses at the gene ends were 3 bases for V and 3 bases for J; bases not matched to a gene: 15. In germline, CDR1 is KGHSH, CDR2 LQKENI. The CDR3 nucleotides read TGTGCCAGCTCACCTACCCGGCCGGGACAGGGGGTCCCCCACACCGGGGAGCTGTTTTTT. Its protein product is CASSPTRPGQGVPHTGELFF.

This chain links TRBV13 with TRBJ1-3; 7 bases align to TRBD1. Looked up from germline, CDR1 is PRHDT and CDR2 is FYEKMQ (reference sequence). V shed 7 bases, J shed 0 bases, and the junction held 9 bases outside the gene matches. This CDR3 region has 16 residues. CDR3 DNA sequence: TGTGCCAGCACCCCGAGACAGGGAAGCTCTGGAAACACCATATATTTT. Amino acids: CASTPRQGSSGNTIYF. The complete variable domain, with remaining parts taken from reference TRBV13 and TRBJ1-3, reads AAGVIQSPRHLIKEKRETATLKCYPIPRHDTVYWYQQGPGQDPQFLISFYEKMQSDKGSIPDRFSAQQFSDYHSELNMSSLELGDSALYFCASTPRQGSSGNTIYFGEGSWLTVV.

V gene TRBV7-9 combines with J gene TRBJ2-7; D is possibly TRBD2 (6 bases). This CDR3 spans 14 amino acids. V lost 3 bases and J 1 base, leaving 10 bases between the germline ends. Germline loops: CDR1 SEHNR, CDR2 FQNEAQ (reference sequence). In nucleotides, the CDR3 is TGTGCCAGCAGCTTGCCCGGGACTTCCTACGAGCAGTACTTC. Translating gives CASSLPGTSYEQYF.

The CDR3 reads CASRAGTTSNQPQHF. CDR3 DNA sequence: TGTGCCAGCAGAGCAGGGACAACTAGCAATCAGCCCCAGCATTTT. The chain joins TRBV6-5 to TRBJ1-5; D is perhaps TRBD1 (6 bases). V was cut by 6 bases and J by 0 bases, with 12 bases left in between. Germline values: CDR1 MNHEY, CDR2 SVGAGI. This CDR3 spans 15 amino acids.

The V call is TRBV6-5, the J call TRBJ1-2, with D unresolved. Trimming removed 3 bases at V and 4 bases at J, with 15 bases between. CDR3 size: 15 residues. CDR1 and CDR2 (germline): MNHEY, SVGAGI. DNA of the CDR3: TGTGCCAGCAGTTATAAATTTCATGGCCCCTATGGCTACACCTTC. The encoded protein is CASSYKFHGPYGYTF.

V gene TRBV5-6 combines with J gene TRBJ1-2; TRBD1 might be the D (5 bases). The germline gives CDR1 SGHDT, CDR2 YYEEEE. V was trimmed by 4 bases and J by 4 bases, leaving 17 bases between them. The CDR3 has 15 residues. The chain's CDR3 is CASSGAGGTAYGYTF. For the CDR3, the DNA is TGTGCCAGCAGCGGCGCCGGGGGGACTGCCTATGGCTACACCTTC.

V gene TRBV12-5 combines with J gene TRBJ1-1; 9 nucleotides match TRBD1. The V gene end was trimmed by 6 bases and the J gene end by 4 bases; junction bases not matched to a gene: 6. Germline V lookup: CDR1 LGHNT, CDR2 FRNRAP. The CDR3 extends over 14 amino acids. CDR3 residues: CASGGQGGGTEAFF. For the CDR3, the DNA is TGTGCTAGTGGGGGACAGGGCGGCGGCACTGAAGCTTTCTTT.

The V and J genes are TRBV6-5 and TRBJ1-1; weak D call: TRBD1 (5 bases). Germline-derived CDR1 and CDR2 are MNHEY and SVGAGI. The CDR3 spans 14 residues. Between the trimmed V and J ends, which lost 5 bases and 4 bases, there was a span of 14 bases. CDR3 sequence reads: CASSTGGARTEAFF. The CDR3 DNA follows: TGTGCCAGCAGTACGGGCGGGGCGCGCACTGAAGCTTTCTTT.

CDR3 sequence reads: CASILQGNTGELFF. The CDR3 nucleotides are TGTGCCAGCATCCTGCAGGGGAACACCGGGGAGCTGTTTTTT. The chain couples TRBV6-5 to TRBJ2-2, with a tentative D call TRBD1 (5 bases). Germline loops: CDR1 MNHEY, CDR2 SVGAGI. Trimming removed 7 bases from V and 1 base from J, with 10 bases in between. The CDR3 runs to 14 residues.